The 18 T cell receptor beta chains reported below all come from one sample, sequenced in a study of blood T cell repertoires in COVID-19. Clones were sequenced by immunoSEQ multiplex PCR, and TCRdb holds only the in-frame ones, with some missing. The top ten hold about 3.6% of the sample, which has fewer than 250,000 clones, about 80% seen once. Sequenced material: PBMCs or T cells enriched from blood (not recorded which). These receptors came from a woman aged 40 to 55 who had been exposed to COVID-19.

The V gene is TRBV12-5, the J gene TRBJ1-6; 9 bases are a match to TRBD1. This CDR3 is 15 amino acids long. Germline CDR1 is LGHNT and CDR2 is FRNRAP. The V segment lost 5 bases and the J segment 4 bases; nucleotides outside the gene matches: 3. The CDR3, as DNA: TGTGCTAGTGGTCCGGGACAGGGATATAATTCACCCCTCCACTTT. It is translated as CASGPGQGYNSPLHF.

This rearrangement joins TRBV30 to TRBJ2-7, with D perhaps TRBD2 (5 bases). With 3 bases removed from V and 2 bases from J, the gap between germline ends came to 8 bases. The CDR3 is 12 amino acids. Germline V gene sequence: CDR1 GTSNPN, CDR2 SVGIG (reference sequence). As DNA, the CDR3 is TGTGCCTGGAGCGGGATAGCCTACGAGCAGTACTTC. Residues: CAWSGIAYEQYF.

This clone occurred a few times. V gene TRBV2 combines with J gene TRBJ2-5; 9 bases line up with TRBD2. This CDR3 is 14 amino acids long. Germline values: CDR1 SNHLY, CDR2 FYNNEI. The V and J ends lost 3 bases and 5 bases, in that order; junction bases with no gene match: 4. The CDR3 DNA sequence: TGTGCCAGCAGTGAGCGGGGGGGCCGGGAGACCCAGTACTTC. Encoded protein: CASSERGGRETQYF.

The chain recombines TRBV4-1 with TRBJ2-2; 10 nucleotides align to TRBD1. The CDR3 contains 16 residues. CDR1 MGHRA and CDR2 YSYEKL come from the germline V gene. The J segment lost 8 bases and the V segment lost 1 base, leaving 7 bases of the junction unmatched. CDR3 protein: CASSQGPGQGKGELFF. CDR3 DNA: TGCGCCAGCAGCCAAGGACCGGGACAGGGGAAAGGGGAGCTGTTTTTT.

The rearrangement joins TRBV18 to TRBJ2-7, with 10 bases that match TRBD1. Germline assignment: CDR1 KGHSH and CDR2 LQKENI. V gave up 3 bases and J gave up 5 bases; unmatched junction bases: 4. The CDR3 is made up of 14 amino acids. The CDR3 spells CASSPRGQGNEQYF. Written as DNA, the CDR3 is TGTGCCAGCTCACCCCGGGGACAGGGGAACGAGCAGTACTTC.

The V call is TRBV27, the J call TRBJ2-1; 10 bases agree with TRBD2. The CDR3 length is 16 residues. V dropped 2 bases and J dropped 2; count of bases not matched to a gene: 3. Germline lookup yields CDR1 MNHEY and CDR2 SMNVEV (reference sequence). In nucleotides, the CDR3 is TGTGCCAGCAGTTTAATAGCGGGGGGACCCTACAATGAGCAGTTCTTC. It yields the protein CASSLIAGGPYNEQFF.

The chain employs TRBV12-2 and TRBJ1-5; the table's D gene call, TRBD1, was not cross checked with the DNA. TRBV12-2 counts as a pseudogene. CDR3 length: 18 residues. The CDR3 DNA reads as TGTGCAAGTCGCTTAGAGACCGTGGACAGTAGGTCTAATCAGCCCCAGCATTTT. This sequence encodes CASRLETVDSRSNQPQHF.

The rearrangement uses TRBV15 and TRBJ2-3; TRBD2 matches at 14 bases. Trimming took 5 bases from V and 2 from J; bases not matched to a gene: 6. Germline-derived CDR1 and CDR2 are LNHNV and YYDKDF (reference sequence). The CDR3 sequence is 17 residues long. The CDR3 here is CATSQGLAGAHTDTQYF. The CDR3 coding sequence is TGTGCCACCAGCCAGGGACTAGCGGGGGCGCACACAGATACGCAGTATTTT.

This rearrangement joins TRBV12-3 or TRBV12-4 to TRBJ2-5; D is uncertain. The V gene lost 5 bases and the J gene lost 3 bases, with 4 bases spanning the gap. The CDR3 runs to 11 residues. Here the CDR3 reads CASSPKETQYF. CDR3 in DNA: TGTGCCAGCAGTCCCAAAGAGACCCAGTACTTC.

The gene calls are TRBV10-3 and TRBJ1-2; TRBD1 matches at 12 bases. CDR1 ENHRY and CDR2 SYGVKD come from the germline V gene. V was pared by 3 bases and J by 2 bases, with 1 base of the junction left unmatched. This CDR3 comprises 15 residues. The CDR3 sequence: CAISEGTGGNYGYTF. CDR3 sequence (DNA): TGTGCCATCAGTGAAGGGACAGGGGGCAACTATGGCTACACCTTC.

The chain carries TRBV5-1 and TRBJ1-2; D gene unclear. The V end lost 1 base, the J end lost 5 bases, and 9 bases lay between the germline ends. This CDR3 contains 13 residues. Germline V CDR1 and CDR2: SGHRS, YFSETQ. DNA of the CDR3: TGCGCCAGCAGCTTGACGGAGGGTTATGGCTACACCTTC. This gives the protein CASSLTEGYGYTF.

The chain is built from TRBV18 and TRBJ1-2, with no clear D. Trimming left V 5 bases short and J 3 bases short, with 16 bases between. Germline V gives CDR1 KGHSH, CDR2 LQKENI. This CDR3 contains 15 residues. The CDR3 DNA follows: TGTGCCAGCTCAGCCGTTATGTCCCGCGACTATGGCTACACCTTC. Residues: CASSAVMSRDYGYTF.

Points on this clone: An end of the junction does not agree with germline; a read error may underlie this. The chain has TRBV27 and TRBJ1-5; D is perhaps TRBD1 (5 bases). The germline gives CDR1 MNHEY, CDR2 SMNVEV (reference sequence). The CDR3 sequence is 14 residues long. CDR3 region: CSSQKWGNNQPQHF. The CDR3 nucleotides are TGCTCTTCCCAAAAGTGGGGCAACAATCAGCCCCAGCATTTT.

The V call is TRBV3-1 (or the pseudogene TRBV3-2), the J call TRBJ2-5; weak D call: TRBD1 (6 bases). This CDR3 has 15 residues. The germline V gene encodes CDR1 LGHDT and CDR2 YNNKEL (reference sequence). V was pared by 1 base and J by 5 bases, with 14 bases between. The CDR3 nucleotides read TGTGCCAGCAGCCAAGGCAAAGGGGGTTGGGAGACCCAGTACTTC. Encoded protein: CASSQGKGGWETQYF.

The rearrangement joins TRBV25-1 to TRBJ1-3; D possibly corresponds to TRBD1 (5 bases). Per the germline V gene, CDR1 is MGHDK and CDR2 is SYGVNS. Trimming shortened V by 9 bases and J by 0 bases, and 15 bases separated the two germline ends. The CDR3 length is 15 residues. CDR3 loop: CASGGDPLSGNTIYF. CDR3 coding DNA: TGTGCCAGTGGAGGGGACCCCCTCTCTGGAAACACCATATATTTT.

J is TRBJ2-1 and V is TRBV19; TRBD1 might be the D (5 bases). Germline lookup yields CDR1 LNHDA and CDR2 SQIVND (reference sequence). This CDR3 is 11 amino acids long. V was pared by 10 bases and J by 8 bases, with 12 bases between. The CDR3 nucleotides are TGTGCCATCTCCCTAGGGGATGAGCAGTTCTTC. Its protein is CAISLGDEQFF.

The V call is TRBV7-3, the J call TRBJ2-7; 9 bases are shared with TRBD1. This CDR3 contains 14 residues. Germline lookup yields CDR1 SGHTA and CDR2 FQGTGA. Losses at the gene ends were 5 bases for V and 5 bases for J; bases not matched to a gene: 7. CDR3 region: CASSPGTGNHEQYF. The CDR3 DNA reads as TGTGCCAGCAGCCCGGGGACAGGGAACCACGAGCAGTACTTC.

The chain uses TRBV4-1 and TRBJ2-2, with 8 bases that match TRBD2. Germline CDR1 and CDR2: MGHRA and YSYEKL. V dropped 0 bases and J dropped 5; count of bases not matched to a gene: 5. This CDR3 spans 16 amino acids. CDR3: CASSQEGGGNTGELFF. CDR3 nucleotides: TGCGCCAGCAGCCAAGAGGGCGGGGGGAATACCGGGGAGCTGTTTTTT.